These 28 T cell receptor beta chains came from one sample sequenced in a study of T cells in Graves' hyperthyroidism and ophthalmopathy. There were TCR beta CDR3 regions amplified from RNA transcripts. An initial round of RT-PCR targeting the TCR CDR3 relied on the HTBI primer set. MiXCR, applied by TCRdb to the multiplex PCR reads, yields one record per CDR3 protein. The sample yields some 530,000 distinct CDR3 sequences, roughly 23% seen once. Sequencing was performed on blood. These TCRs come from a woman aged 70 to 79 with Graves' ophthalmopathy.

The CDR3 protein is CASSQVTGAGGYTF. The CDR3 DNA is TGTGCCAGCAGCCAAGTAACAGGGGCCGGTGGCTACACCTTC. The V gene is TRBV3-1, the J gene TRBJ1-2; 7 nucleotides agree with TRBD1. Germline V gene sequence: CDR1 LGHDT, CDR2 YNNKEL (reference sequence). V was clipped by 1 base and J by 7 bases; unmatched bases: 6. There are 14 residues in the CDR3.

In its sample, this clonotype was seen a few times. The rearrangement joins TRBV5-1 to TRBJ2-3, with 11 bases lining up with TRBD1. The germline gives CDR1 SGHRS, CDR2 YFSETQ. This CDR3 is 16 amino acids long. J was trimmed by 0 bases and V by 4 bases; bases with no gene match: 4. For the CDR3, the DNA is TGCGCCAGCAGCCCACGGGACAGGGGGAGCACAGATACGCAGTATTTT. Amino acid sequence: CASSPRDRGSTDTQYF. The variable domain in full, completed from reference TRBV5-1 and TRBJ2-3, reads KAGVTQTPRYLIKTRGQQVTLSCSPISGHRSVSWYQQTPGQGLQFLFEYFSETQRNKGNFPGRFSGRQFSNSRSEMNVSTLELGDSALYLCASSPRDRGSTDTQYFGPGTRLTVL.

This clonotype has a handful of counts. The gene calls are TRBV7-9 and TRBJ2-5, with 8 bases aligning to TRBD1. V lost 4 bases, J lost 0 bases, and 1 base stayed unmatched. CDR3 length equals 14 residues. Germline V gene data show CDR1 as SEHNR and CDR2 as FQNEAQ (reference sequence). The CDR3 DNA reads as TGTGCCAGCAGCTCGGGACAGGACCAAGAGACCCAGTACTTC. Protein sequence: CASSSGQDQETQYF.

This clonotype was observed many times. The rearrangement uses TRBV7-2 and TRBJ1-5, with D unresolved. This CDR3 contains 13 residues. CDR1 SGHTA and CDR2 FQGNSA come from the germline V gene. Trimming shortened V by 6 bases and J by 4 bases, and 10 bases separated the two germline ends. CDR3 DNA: TGTGCCAGCAGTTCCCTGGTGAATCAGCCCCAGCATTTT. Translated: CASSSLVNQPQHF.

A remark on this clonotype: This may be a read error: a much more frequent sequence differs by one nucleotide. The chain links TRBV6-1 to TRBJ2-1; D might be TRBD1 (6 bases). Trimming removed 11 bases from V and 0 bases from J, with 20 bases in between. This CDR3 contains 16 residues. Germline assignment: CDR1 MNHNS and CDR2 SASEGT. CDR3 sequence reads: CAGAVGGVSSYNEQFF. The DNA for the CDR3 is TGTGCCGGCGCTGTAGGGGGAGTGAGCTCCTACAATGAGCAGTTCTTC.

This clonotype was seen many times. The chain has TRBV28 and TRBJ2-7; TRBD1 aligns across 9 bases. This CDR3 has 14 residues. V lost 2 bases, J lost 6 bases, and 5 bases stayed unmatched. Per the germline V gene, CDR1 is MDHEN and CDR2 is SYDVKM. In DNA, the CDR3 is TGTGCCAGCAGTTTAGGGACAGGGTTAGGCGAGCAGTACTTC. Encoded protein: CASSLGTGLGEQYF.

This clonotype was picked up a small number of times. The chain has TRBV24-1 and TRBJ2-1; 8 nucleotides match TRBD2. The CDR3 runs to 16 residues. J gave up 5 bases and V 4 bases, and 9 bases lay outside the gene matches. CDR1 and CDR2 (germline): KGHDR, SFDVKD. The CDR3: CATSDPALAGNNEQFF. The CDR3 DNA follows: TGTGCCACCAGTGACCCGGCGCTAGCGGGTAACAATGAGCAGTTCTTC.

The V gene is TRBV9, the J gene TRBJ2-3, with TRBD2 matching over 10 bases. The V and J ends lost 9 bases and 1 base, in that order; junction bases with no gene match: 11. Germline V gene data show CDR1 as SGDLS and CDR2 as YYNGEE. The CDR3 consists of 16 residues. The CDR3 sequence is CATRSVGTSGTDTQYF. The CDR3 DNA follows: TGTGCCACCCGCTCGGTAGGGACTAGCGGCACAGATACGCAGTATTTT.

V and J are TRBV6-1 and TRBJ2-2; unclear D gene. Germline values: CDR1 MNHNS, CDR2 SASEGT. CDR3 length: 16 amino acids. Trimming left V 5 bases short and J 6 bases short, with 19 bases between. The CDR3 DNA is TGTGCCAGCAGTCAGTTTCGACCTAATATTGCCGGGGAGCTGTTTTTT. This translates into CASSQFRPNIAGELFF.

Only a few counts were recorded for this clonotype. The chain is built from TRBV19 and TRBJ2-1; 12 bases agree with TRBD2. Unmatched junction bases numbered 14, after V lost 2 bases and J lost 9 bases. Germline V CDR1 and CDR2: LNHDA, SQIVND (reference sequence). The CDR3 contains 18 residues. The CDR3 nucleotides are TGTGCCAGTAGTATACTAGCGGGAGGGCCATTGAAGGGTAGTGAGCAGTTCTTC. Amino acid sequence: CASSILAGGPLKGSEQFF.

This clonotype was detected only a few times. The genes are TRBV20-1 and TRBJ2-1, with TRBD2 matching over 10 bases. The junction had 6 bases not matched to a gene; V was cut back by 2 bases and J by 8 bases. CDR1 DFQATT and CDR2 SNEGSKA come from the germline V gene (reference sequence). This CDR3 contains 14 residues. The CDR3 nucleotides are TGCAGTGCTAGACCCCTAGCGGGAGTTTATGAGCAGTTCTTC. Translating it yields CSARPLAGVYEQFF.

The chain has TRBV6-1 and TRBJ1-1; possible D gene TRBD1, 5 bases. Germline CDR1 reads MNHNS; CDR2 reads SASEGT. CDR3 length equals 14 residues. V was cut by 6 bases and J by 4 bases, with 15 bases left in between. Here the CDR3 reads CASRGGIRGTEAFF. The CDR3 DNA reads TGTGCCAGCAGGGGAGGGATTAGGGGCACTGAAGCTTTCTTT.

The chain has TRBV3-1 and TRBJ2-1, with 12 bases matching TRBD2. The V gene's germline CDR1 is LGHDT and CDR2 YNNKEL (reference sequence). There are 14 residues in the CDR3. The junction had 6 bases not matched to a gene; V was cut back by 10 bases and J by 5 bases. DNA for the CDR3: TGTGCCACGTCGGGACTAGCGGGTAACAATGAGCAGTTCTTC. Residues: CATSGLAGNNEQFF.

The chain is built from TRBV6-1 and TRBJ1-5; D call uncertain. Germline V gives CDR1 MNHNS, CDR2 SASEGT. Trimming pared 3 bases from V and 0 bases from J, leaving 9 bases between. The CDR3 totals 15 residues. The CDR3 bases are TGTGCCAGCAGTGACGGTCAGACTAGCAATCAGCCCCAGCATTTT. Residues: CASSDGQTSNQPQHF.

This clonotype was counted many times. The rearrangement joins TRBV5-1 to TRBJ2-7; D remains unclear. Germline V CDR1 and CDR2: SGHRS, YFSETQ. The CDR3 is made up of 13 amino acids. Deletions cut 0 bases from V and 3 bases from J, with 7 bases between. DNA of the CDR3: TGCGCCAGCAGCTTGGTCGTCCTCTACGAGCAGTACTTC. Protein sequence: CASSLVVLYEQYF.

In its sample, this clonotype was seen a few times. This chain's CDR3 is CASSNGNEQFF. In DNA form, the CDR3 reads TGTGCCAGCAGTAACGGGAATGAGCAGTTCTTC. This chain joins TRBV6-1 and TRBJ2-1; no reliable D call. CDR3 length: 11 residues. Germline values: CDR1 MNHNS, CDR2 SASEGT. Trimming cost V 5 bases and J 7 bases, with 6 bases left between them.

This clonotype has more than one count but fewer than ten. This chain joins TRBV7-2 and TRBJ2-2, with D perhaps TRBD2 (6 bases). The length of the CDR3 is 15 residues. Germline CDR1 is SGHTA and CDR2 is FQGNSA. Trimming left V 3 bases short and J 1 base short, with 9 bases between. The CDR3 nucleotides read TGTGCCAGCAGCTTCCAGGGACTGAACACCGGGGAGCTGTTTTTT. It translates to CASSFQGLNTGELFF.

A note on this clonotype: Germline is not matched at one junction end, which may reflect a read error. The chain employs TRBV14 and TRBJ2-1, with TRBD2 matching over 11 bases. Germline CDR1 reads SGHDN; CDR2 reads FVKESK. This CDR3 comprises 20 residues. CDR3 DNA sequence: TGTGCCAGCAGCCAAGTTTTTAGCGGGAGGGCCTCCTTATCCTGCAATGAGCAGTTCTTC. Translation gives CASSQVFSGRASLSCNEQFF.

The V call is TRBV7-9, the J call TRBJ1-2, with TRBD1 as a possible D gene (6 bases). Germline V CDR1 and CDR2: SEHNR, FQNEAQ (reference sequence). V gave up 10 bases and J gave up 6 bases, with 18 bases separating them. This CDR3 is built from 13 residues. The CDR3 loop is CATPGGGGNGYTF. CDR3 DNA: TGTGCCACCCCAGGCGGGGGGGGCAATGGCTACACCTTC.

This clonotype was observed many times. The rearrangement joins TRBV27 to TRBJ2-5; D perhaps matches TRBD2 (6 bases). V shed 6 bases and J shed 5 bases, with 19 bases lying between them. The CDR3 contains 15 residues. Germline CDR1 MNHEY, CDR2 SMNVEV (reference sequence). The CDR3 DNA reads TGTGCCAGCAGCAAAGGTGAAGGGGAGGTGGAGACCCAGTACTTC. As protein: CASSKGEGEVETQYF.

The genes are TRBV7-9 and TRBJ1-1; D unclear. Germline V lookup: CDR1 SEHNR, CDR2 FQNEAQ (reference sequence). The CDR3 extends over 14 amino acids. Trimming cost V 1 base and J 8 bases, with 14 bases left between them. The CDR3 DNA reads TGTGCCAGCAGCTTAGTTGGCACAGCCAGCGAAGCTTTCTTT. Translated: CASSLVGTASEAFF.

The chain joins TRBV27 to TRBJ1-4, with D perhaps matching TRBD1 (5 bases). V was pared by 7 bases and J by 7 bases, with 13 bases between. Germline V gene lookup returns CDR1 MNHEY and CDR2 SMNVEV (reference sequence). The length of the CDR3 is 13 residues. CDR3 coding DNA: TGTGCCAGCACTAGACAGCAGGGTGAAAAACTGTTTTTT. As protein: CASTRQQGEKLFF.

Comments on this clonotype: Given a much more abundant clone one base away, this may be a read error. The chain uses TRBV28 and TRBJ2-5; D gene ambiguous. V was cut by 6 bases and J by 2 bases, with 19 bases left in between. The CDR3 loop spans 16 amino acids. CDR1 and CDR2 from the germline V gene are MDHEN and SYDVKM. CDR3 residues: CASSVNHSGSQETQYF. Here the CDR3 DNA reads TGTGCCAGCAGCGTAAACCACTCCGGGTCGCAAGAGACCCAGTACTTC.

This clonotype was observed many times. CDR3 DNA: TGTGCCAGCAGCTTAGGGGGGTTCTATGGCTACACCTTC. It translates to CASSLGGFYGYTF. The chain uses TRBV28 and TRBJ1-2, with D possibly matching TRBD1 (6 bases). From germline, CDR1 is MDHEN and CDR2 SYDVKM. This CDR3 spans 13 amino acids. Deletions cut 6 bases from V and 4 bases from J, with 12 bases between.

The CDR3 is CASSLPQEKYGYTF. The CDR3 DNA follows: TGTGCCAGCAGCTTACCACAGGAAAAGTATGGCTACACCTTC. V usage is TRBV7-9 and J usage is TRBJ1-2, with D perhaps matching TRBD1 (5 bases). Trimming shortened V by 2 bases and J by 5 bases, and 12 bases separated the two germline ends. The germline gives CDR1 SEHNR, CDR2 FQNEAQ (reference sequence). The CDR3 extends over 14 amino acids.

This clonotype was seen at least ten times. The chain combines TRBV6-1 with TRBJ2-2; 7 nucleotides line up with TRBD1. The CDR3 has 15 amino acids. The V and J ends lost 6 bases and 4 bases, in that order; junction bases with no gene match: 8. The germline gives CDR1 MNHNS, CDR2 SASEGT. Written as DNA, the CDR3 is TGTGCCAGCAGACAGGGGTTGCATTTCACCGGGGAGCTGTTTTTT. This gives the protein CASRQGLHFTGELFF.

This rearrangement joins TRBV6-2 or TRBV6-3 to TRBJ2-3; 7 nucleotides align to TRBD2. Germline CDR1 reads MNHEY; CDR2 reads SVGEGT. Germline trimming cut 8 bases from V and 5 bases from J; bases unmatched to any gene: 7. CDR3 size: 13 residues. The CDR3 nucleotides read TGTGCCAGCGGGACTAACAGTGAAGATACGCAGTATTTT. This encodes CASGTNSEDTQYF.

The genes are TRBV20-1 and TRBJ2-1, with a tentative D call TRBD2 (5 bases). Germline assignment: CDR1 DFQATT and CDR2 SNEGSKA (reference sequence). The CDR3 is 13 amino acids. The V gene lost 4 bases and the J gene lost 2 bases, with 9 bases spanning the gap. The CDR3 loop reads CSATGNAYNEQFF. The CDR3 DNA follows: TGCAGTGCTACGGGGAATGCCTACAATGAGCAGTTCTTC.